This T cell receptor (beta chain) was retrieved from a study of memory CD4+ T cells and cytomegalovirus serostatus. Study details: This sample comes from healthy Belgian adults, under 10 CMV seropositive, about 23 seronegative.

Notes on the study in general: Each of 67 CMV-associated TCRbeta sequences occurred in one to five individuals.

Concerning this clone itself: The antigen is undetermined.

The sort gate was single viable CD3+CD4+CD8-CD45RO+ cells for memory CD4+ T cells. Serum IgG to CMV pp150, pp28, p38 and p52 defined serostatus. The V end was cut by 4 bases, the J end by 2 bases, with 5 bases between. This CDR3 comprises 12 residues. CDR1 and CDR2 from the germline V gene are SGHNT and YYREEE (reference sequence). Profiling relied on immunoSEQ multiplex PCR, and the TCRdb table lists in-frame clones only, not all of them. The sample records around 61,000 clones, about four fifths being singletons. The sequencing input was memory CD4+ T cells from blood. V usage is TRBV5-4 and J usage is TRBJ2-3; no reliable D call. The sequence came from an adult in good health and CMV-seronegative. DNA of the CDR3: TGTGCCAGCAGCACTTTCACAGATACGCAGTATTTT. Translating it yields CASSTFTDTQYF. The complete variable domain, with remaining parts taken from reference TRBV5-4 and TRBJ2-3, reads ETGVTQSPTHLIKTRGQQVTLRCSSQSGHNTVSWYQQALGQGPQFIFQYYREEENGRGNFPPRFSGLQFPNYSSELNVNALELDDSALYLCASSTFTDTQYFGPGTRLTVL.